The present T cell receptor (beta chain) was sequenced within a study of cytomegalovirus exposure and HLA in healthy donors. With V trimmed by 0 bases and J by 4 bases, 10 bases remained unmatched. Germline assignment: CDR1 SGHRS and CDR2 YFSETQ. This CDR3 spans 19 amino acids. All the people who gave samples were healthy bone marrow donors. 13 Jbeta primers and 60 Vbeta primers were used for the PCR. Profiling relied on immunoSEQ multiplex PCR, and the TCRdb table lists in-frame clones only, not all of them. Among about 150,000 clones listed, around 84% were seen once. In the case of this clone: Its specificity is unknown.

Regarding the study as a whole: There were several of the most significant clusters that appeared linked to common viral pathogens in a later analysis. Follow-up analysis later connected one missense variant in DCLRE1C with trimming of TCR beta V- and J-genes.

The clonotype was recovered from a boy younger than 10 in good health and CMV-seronegative. The sample comprised PBMCs. V usage is TRBV5-1 and J usage is TRBJ2-3; TRBD2 agrees at 14 bases. CDR3: CASSLVGTSGSFSADTQYF. CDR3 sequence (DNA): TGCGCCAGCAGCTTGGTCGGGACTAGCGGGAGTTTCTCCGCAGATACGCAGTATTTT. The entire variable domain, with the rest obtained from reference TRBV5-1 and TRBJ2-3, is as follows: KAGVTQTPRYLIKTRGQQVTLSCSPISGHRSVSWYQQTPGQGLQFLFEYFSETQRNKGNFPGRFSGRQFSNSRSEMNVSTLELGDSALYLCASSLVGTSGSFSADTQYFGPGTRLTVL.